These T cell receptor beta chains were read from a single sample in a study of blood T cell repertoires in COVID-19. This table comes from immunoSEQ multiplex PCR, and its TCRdb copy is limited to in-frame clones, with some not included. This repertoire shows 250,000 to 300,000 clones, approximately 83% found once; its top ten account for around 2%. Sequencing was done on a sample of PBMCs or T cells enriched from blood (not recorded which). These receptors originate from a woman between 50 and 59 years old who had recovered from COVID-19. Both conserved end residues are part of each CDR3. Each record gives: D gene, clone size, J gene, V gene, CDR3 protein, CDR3 DNA. A D gene is named only where the DNA matches it firmly. Clone sizes are given selectively: once, few, many, or a class where the clone is expanded.

>TRBD1|-|TRBJ1-2|TRBV10-3
CAIRGTGALYGYTF
TGTGCCATCAGGGGGACAGGGGCTCTCTATGGCTACACCTTC
>-|-|TRBJ2-3|TRBV14
CASSPYQKRGTDTQYF
TGTGCCAGCAGCCCATACCAAAAGAGGGGGACAGATACGCAGTATTTT
>-|-|TRBJ1-3|TRBV27
CASSFQGNPGNTIYF
TGTGCCAGCAGTTTCCAGGGTAATCCTGGAAACACCATATATTTT
>-|-|TRBJ2-5|TRBV7-2
CASSLVKGQETQYF
TGTGCCAGCAGCTTAGTGAAGGGGCAAGAGACCCAGTACTTC
>TRBD1|-|TRBJ1-5|TRBV10-3
CAISESAGGYQPQHF
TGTGCCATCAGTGAGTCTGCAGGGGGGTATCAGCCCCAGCATTTT
>TRBD2|-|TRBJ2-7|TRBV3-1/TRBV3-2
CASSPPGLAIREQYF
TGTGCCAGCAGCCCCCCGGGACTAGCGATAAGGGAGCAGTACTTC
>-|-|TRBJ2-1|TRBV5-1
CASSDPEGASLEFF
TGCGCCAGCAGCGATCCGGAGGGGGCGTCTTTGGAGTTCTTC
>-|once|TRBJ1-5|TRBV7-8
CASSLGSGRAFSNQPQHF
TGTGCCAGCAGCTTAGGTTCCGGCAGGGCCTTTAGCAATCAGCCCCAGCATTTT
>TRBD1|-|TRBJ2-7|TRBV28
CASTLPDRAHEQYF
TGTGCCAGCACTCTCCCGGACAGGGCCCACGAGCAGTACTTC
>-|-|TRBJ2-2|TRBV30
CAWSVPRLPSNTGELFF
TGTGCCTGGAGTGTCCCGAGGCTACCCTCGAACACCGGGGAGCTGTTTTTT
>TRBD1|-|TRBJ2-7|TRBV5-1
CASSSGLQGTEAEQYF
TGCGCCAGCAGCTCCGGATTACAGGGGACGGAGGCCGAGCAGTACTTC
>-|-|TRBJ2-5|TRBV15
CATSRDTRETQYF
TGTGCCACCAGCAGAGATACCAGGGAGACCCAGTACTTC
>-|-|TRBJ2-2|TRBV18
CASSSNLFGSVGTGELFF
TGTGCCAGCTCATCTAACCTCTTCGGGAGCGTGGGCACCGGGGAGCTGTTTTTT
>TRBD1|-|TRBJ2-1|TRBV10-3
CAISAGQGQRNEQFF
TGTGCCATCAGTGCCGGACAGGGTCAGAGGAATGAGCAGTTCTTC
>TRBD1|-|TRBJ2-4|TRBV6-5
CASRLGQAKNIQYF
TGTGCCAGCAGGTTGGGACAGGCCAAAAACATTCAGTACTTC
>-|-|TRBJ2-2|TRBV6-5
CASSYSQGNTGELFF
TGTGCCAGCAGTTACTCACAGGGGAACACCGGGGAGCTGTTTTTT
>TRBD1|-|TRBJ1-5|TRBV18
CASSPRQGDQPQHF
TGTGCCAGCTCACCTCGACAGGGGGACCAGCCCCAGCATTTT
>TRBD2|-|TRBJ2-7|TRBV18
CASSPTAGGYEQYF
TGTGCCAGCTCACCAACAGCGGGAGGATACGAGCAGTACTTC
>TRBD2|-|TRBJ2-1|TRBV27
CASGLLAGHEQFF
TGTGCCAGCGGGCTACTAGCGGGACATGAGCAGTTCTTC